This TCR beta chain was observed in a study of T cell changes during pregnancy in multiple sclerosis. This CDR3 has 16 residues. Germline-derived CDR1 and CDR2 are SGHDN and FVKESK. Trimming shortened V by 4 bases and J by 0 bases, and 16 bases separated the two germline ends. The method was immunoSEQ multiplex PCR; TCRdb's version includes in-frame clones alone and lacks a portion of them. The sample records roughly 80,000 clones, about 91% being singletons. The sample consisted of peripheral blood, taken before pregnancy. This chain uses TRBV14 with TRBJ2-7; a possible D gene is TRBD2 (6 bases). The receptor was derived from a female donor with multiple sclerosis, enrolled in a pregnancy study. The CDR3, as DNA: TGTGCCAGCAGCCGCCAGATGGGGGGTAGCTCCTACGAGCAGTACTTC. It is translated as CASSRQMGGSSYEQYF.